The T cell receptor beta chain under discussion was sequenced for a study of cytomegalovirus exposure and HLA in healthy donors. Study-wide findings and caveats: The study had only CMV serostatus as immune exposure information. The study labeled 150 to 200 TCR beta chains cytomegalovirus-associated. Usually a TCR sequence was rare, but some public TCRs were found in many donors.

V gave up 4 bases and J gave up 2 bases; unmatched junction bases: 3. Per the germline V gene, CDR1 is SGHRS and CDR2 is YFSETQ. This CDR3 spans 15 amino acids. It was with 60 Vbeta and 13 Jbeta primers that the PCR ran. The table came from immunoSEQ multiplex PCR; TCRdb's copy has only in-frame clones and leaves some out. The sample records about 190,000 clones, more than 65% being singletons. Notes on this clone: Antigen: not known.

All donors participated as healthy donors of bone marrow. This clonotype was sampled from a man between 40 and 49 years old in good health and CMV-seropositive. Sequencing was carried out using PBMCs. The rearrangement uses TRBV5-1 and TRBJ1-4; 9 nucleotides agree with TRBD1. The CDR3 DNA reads TGCGCCAGCAGCCGTACAGGGGGCACTAATGAAAAACTGTTTTTT. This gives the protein CASSRTGGTNEKLFF.